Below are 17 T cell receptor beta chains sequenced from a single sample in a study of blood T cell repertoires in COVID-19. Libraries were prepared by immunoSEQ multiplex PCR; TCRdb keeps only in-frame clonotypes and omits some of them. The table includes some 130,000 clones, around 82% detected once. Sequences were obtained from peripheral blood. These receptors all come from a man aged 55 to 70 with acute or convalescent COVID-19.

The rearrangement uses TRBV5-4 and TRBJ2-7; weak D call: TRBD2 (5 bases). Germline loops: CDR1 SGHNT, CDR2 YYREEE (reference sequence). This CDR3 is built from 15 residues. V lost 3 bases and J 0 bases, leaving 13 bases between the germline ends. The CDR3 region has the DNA TGTGCCAGCAGCTCCCAGACGGGGAGCTCCTACGAGCAGTACTTC. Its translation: CASSSQTGSSYEQYF.

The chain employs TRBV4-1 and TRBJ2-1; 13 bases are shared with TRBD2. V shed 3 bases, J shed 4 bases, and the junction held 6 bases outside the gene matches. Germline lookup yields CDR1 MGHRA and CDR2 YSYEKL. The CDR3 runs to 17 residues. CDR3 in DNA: TGCGCCAGCAGCCAGAGACTAGCGGGGGGAACTTACAATGAGCAGTTCTTC. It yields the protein CASSQRLAGGTYNEQFF.

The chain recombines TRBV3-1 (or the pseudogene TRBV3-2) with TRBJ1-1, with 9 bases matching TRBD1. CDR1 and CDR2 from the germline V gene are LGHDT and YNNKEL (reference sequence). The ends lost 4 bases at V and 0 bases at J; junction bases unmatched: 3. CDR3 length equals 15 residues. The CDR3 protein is CASSPQGAVNTEAFF. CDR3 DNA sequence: TGTGCCAGCAGCCCACAGGGGGCAGTGAACACTGAAGCTTTCTTT.

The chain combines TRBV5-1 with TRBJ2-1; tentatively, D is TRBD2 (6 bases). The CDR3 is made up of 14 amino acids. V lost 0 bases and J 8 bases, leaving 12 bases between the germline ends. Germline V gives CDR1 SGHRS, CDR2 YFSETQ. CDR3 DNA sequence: TGCGCCAGCAGCTTGGACGGGCGGGGCGATGAGCAGTTCTTC. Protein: CASSLDGRGDEQFF.

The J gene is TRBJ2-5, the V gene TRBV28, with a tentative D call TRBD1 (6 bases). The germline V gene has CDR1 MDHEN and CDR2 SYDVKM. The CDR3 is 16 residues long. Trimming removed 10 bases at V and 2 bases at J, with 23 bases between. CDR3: CAITENRDRIQETQYF. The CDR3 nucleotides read TGTGCCATCACTGAGAACAGGGACCGTATTCAAGAGACCCAGTACTTC.

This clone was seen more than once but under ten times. The CDR3 loop reads CASSQTGPGTEAFF. The CDR3 DNA is TGCGCCAGCAGTCAGACAGGGCCGGGCACTGAAGCTTTCTTT. The chain carries TRBV5-1 and TRBJ1-1, with 7 nucleotides matching TRBD1. Trimming at V came to 5 bases and at J to 4 bases, leaving 8 bases not matched to a gene. CDR1 and CDR2 from the germline V gene are SGHRS and YFSETQ. The CDR3 contains 14 residues.

CDR3 in amino acids: CASRGQVGNTIYF. The CDR3 DNA reads as TGCGCCAGCAGGGGGCAGGTGGGAAACACCATATATTTT. V is TRBV5-1 and J is TRBJ1-3; tentatively, D is TRBD1 (5 bases). This CDR3 is built from 13 residues. Germline V lookup: CDR1 SGHRS, CDR2 YFSETQ. Trimming pared 5 bases from V and 4 bases from J, leaving 10 bases between.

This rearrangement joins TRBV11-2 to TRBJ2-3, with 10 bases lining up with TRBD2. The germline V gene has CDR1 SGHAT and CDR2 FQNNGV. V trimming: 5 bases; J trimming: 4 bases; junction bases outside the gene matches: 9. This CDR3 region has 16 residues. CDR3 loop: CASSPHLAGVSDTQYF. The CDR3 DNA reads TGTGCCAGCAGCCCCCATCTAGCGGGAGTTTCAGATACGCAGTATTTT.

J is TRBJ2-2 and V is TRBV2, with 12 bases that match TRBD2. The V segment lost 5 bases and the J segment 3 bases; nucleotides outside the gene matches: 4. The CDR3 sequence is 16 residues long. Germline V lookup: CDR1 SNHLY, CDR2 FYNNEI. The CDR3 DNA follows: TGTGCCAGCAGTATAGGACTAGCGGGGCACACCGGGGAGCTGTTTTTT. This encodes CASSIGLAGHTGELFF.

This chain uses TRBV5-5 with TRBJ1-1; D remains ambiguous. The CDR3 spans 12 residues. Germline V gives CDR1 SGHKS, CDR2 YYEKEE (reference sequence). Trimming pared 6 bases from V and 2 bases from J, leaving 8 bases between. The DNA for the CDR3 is TGTGCCAGCACGTCGGTTAACACTGAAGCTTTCTTT. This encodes CASTSVNTEAFF.

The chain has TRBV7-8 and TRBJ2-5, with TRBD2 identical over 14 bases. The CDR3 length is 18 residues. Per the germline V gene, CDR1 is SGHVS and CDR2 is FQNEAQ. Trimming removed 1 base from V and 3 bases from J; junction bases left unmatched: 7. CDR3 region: CASSLGLAGGPEKETQYF. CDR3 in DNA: TGTGCCAGCAGCTTAGGACTAGCGGGAGGGCCCGAAAAAGAGACCCAGTACTTC.

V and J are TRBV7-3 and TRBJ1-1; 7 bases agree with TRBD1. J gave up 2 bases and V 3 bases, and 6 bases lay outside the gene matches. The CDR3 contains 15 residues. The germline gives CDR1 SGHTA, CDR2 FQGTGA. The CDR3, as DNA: TGTGCCAGCAGCTTGAGTCGGGACAGTAACACTGAAGCTTTCTTT. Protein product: CASSLSRDSNTEAFF.

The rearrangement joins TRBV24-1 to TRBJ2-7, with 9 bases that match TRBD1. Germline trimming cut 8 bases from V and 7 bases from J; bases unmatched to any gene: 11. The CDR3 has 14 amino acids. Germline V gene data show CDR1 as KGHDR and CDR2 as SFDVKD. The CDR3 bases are TGTGCCACCAATGACAGGACAGGGGTAGAGGAGCAGTACTTC. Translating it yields CATNDRTGVEEQYF.

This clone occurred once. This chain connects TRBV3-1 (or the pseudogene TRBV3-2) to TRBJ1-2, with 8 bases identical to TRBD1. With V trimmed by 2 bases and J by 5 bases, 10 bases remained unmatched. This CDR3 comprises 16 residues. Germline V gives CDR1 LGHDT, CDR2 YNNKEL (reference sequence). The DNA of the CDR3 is TGTGCCAGCAGCCAAAGTCGGACAGGGAGGCCGTATGGCTACACCTTC. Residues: CASSQSRTGRPYGYTF.

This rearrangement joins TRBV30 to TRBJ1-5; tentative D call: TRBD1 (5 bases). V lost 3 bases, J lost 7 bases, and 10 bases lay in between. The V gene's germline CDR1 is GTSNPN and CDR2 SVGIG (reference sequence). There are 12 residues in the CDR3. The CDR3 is CAWSRVDQPQHF. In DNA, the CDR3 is TGTGCCTGGAGCAGGGTAGACCAGCCCCAGCATTTT.

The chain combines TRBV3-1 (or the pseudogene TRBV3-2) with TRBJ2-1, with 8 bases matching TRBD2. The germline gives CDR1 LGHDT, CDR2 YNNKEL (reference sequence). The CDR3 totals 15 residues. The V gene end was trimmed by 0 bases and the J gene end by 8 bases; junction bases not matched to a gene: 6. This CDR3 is CASSQDASGGDEQFF. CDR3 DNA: TGTGCCAGCAGCCAAGATGCGAGCGGGGGCGATGAGCAGTTCTTC.

The CDR3 loop reads CASSSDRVRNSPLHF. In nucleotides, the CDR3 is TGTGCCAGCAGTTCCGACAGGGTGAGGAATTCACCCCTCCACTTT. The J gene is TRBJ1-6, the V gene TRBV27; TRBD1 agrees at 7 bases. The V segment lost 4 bases and the J segment 7 bases; nucleotides outside the gene matches: 7. The CDR3 is made up of 15 amino acids. Germline V gene sequence: CDR1 MNHEY, CDR2 SMNVEV (reference sequence).